A selection of T cell receptor beta chains follows, all from one sample in a study of blood T cell repertoires in COVID-19. Produced via immunoSEQ multiplex PCR; TCRdb's table is partial and in-frame only. The sample lists some 320,000 clones, roughly 89% occurring once. The sequencing input was peripheral blood. Source of these receptors: a woman under 40 with COVID-19, enrolled during active disease. Each CDR3 is given with its conserved first and last residue. D genes are given only for firm matches. Only some rows state a clone size, as once, few, many or a class for expanded clones.

d_call: .
v_call: TRBV4-1
clone_size: once
j_call: TRBJ1-3
cdr3_nt: TGCGCCAGCAGCCCTCGACAGCCCTCTGGAAACACCATATATTTT
cdr3_aa: CASSPRQPSGNTIYF

d_call: .
v_call: TRBV5-4
clone_size: .
j_call: TRBJ2-7
cdr3_nt: TGTGCCAGCAGCCGTCAGGGGCGCGAGCAGTACTTC
cdr3_aa: CASSRQGREQYF

d_call: TRBD1
v_call: TRBV5-1
clone_size: .
j_call: TRBJ1-6
cdr3_nt: TGCGCCAGCAGCTTGGGGGACAGGGCTGGGTCACCCCTCCACTTT
cdr3_aa: CASSLGDRAGSPLHF

d_call: .
v_call: TRBV2
clone_size: .
j_call: TRBJ2-1
cdr3_nt: TGTGCCAGTGAGGACACCCCCTACAATGAGCAGTTCTTC
cdr3_aa: CASEDTPYNEQFF

d_call: .
v_call: TRBV7-9
clone_size: .
j_call: TRBJ1-5
cdr3_nt: TGTGCCAGCAGCCCTGGGTACCGGGACATAGGGAAAAATCAGCCCCAGCATTTT
cdr3_aa: CASSPGYRDIGKNQPQHF

d_call: .
v_call: TRBV19
clone_size: .
j_call: TRBJ1-1
cdr3_nt: TGTGCCAGTACCCTTCTAAACTTGGGCGCCACTGAAGCTTTCTTT
cdr3_aa: CASTLLNLGATEAFF

d_call: TRBD1
v_call: TRBV13
clone_size: .
j_call: TRBJ2-7
cdr3_nt: TGTGCCAGCAGCCAAAGGGCCTACCGGGACAGTTCCTACGAGCAGTACTTC
cdr3_aa: CASSQRAYRDSSYEQYF

d_call: TRBD1
v_call: TRBV5-6
clone_size: .
j_call: TRBJ2-5
cdr3_nt: TGTGCCAGCAGCCAGGGACAGGGGGAGACCCAGTACTTC
cdr3_aa: CASSQGQGETQYF

d_call: .
v_call: TRBV28
clone_size: .
j_call: TRBJ2-5
cdr3_nt: TGTGCCAGCACCCCTTGGGGCAGCTCGCAAGAGACCCAGTACTTC
cdr3_aa: CASTPWGSSQETQYF

d_call: .
v_call: TRBV10-2
clone_size: .
j_call: TRBJ1-1
cdr3_nt: TGCGCCAGCAGTGGGAGCCGATACCTACCGGGGAACACTGAAGCTTTCTTT
cdr3_aa: CASSGSRYLPGNTEAFF

d_call: TRBD1
v_call: TRBV5-1
clone_size: .
j_call: TRBJ1-3
cdr3_nt: TGCGCCAGCAGCGGTCAGGGGGCGAGGGGAAACACCATATATTTT
cdr3_aa: CASSGQGARGNTIYF

d_call: TRBD1
v_call: TRBV18
clone_size: .
j_call: TRBJ1-5
cdr3_nt: TGTGCCAGCTCACCACCCGGGACAGCTTATCAGCCCCAGCATTTT
cdr3_aa: CASSPPGTAYQPQHF

d_call: TRBD1
v_call: TRBV5-1
clone_size: .
j_call: TRBJ1-2
cdr3_nt: TGCGCCAGCAGCTCCACCGGGACAGGGGCGCAAGGCTACACCTTC
cdr3_aa: CASSSTGTGAQGYTF

d_call: .
v_call: TRBV9
clone_size: once
j_call: TRBJ2-2
cdr3_nt: TGTGCCAGCAGCGCCACAGGGTACGACACCGGGGAGCTGTTTTTT
cdr3_aa: CASSATGYDTGELFF

d_call: TRBD2
v_call: TRBV5-1
clone_size: once
j_call: TRBJ2-1
cdr3_nt: TGCGCCAGCAGCTTAGAGACTAGCGGGGGGTTATACAATGAGCAGTTCTTC
cdr3_aa: CASSLETSGGLYNEQFF

d_call: TRBD1
v_call: TRBV4-1
clone_size: .
j_call: TRBJ1-1
cdr3_nt: TGCGCCAGCAGCCGAGACACAGGGGAAGGGAACACTGAAGCTTTCTTT
cdr3_aa: CASSRDTGEGNTEAFF

d_call: .
v_call: TRBV5-1
clone_size: .
j_call: TRBJ2-7
cdr3_nt: TGCGCCAGCAGCTTGAACCCCGGGACACCGCCCTACGAGCAGTACTTC
cdr3_aa: CASSLNPGTPPYEQYF

d_call: TRBD1
v_call: TRBV6-5
clone_size: .
j_call: TRBJ1-1
cdr3_nt: TGTGCCAGCAGCAGTTCGACAGGGGGCCACACTGAAGCTTTCTTT
cdr3_aa: CASSSSTGGHTEAFF

d_call: TRBD1
v_call: TRBV10-1
clone_size: .
j_call: TRBJ2-2
cdr3_nt: TGCGCCAGCATGAGGGGGCCGGGATTCGGGGAGCTGTTTTTT
cdr3_aa: CASMRGPGFGELFF

d_call: .
v_call: TRBV2
clone_size: .
j_call: TRBJ1-3
cdr3_nt: TGTGCCAGCAGTGAACGCGGGTATATAATCTCTGGAAACACCATATATTTT
cdr3_aa: CASSERGYIISGNTIYF

d_call: TRBD2
v_call: TRBV5-1
clone_size: .
j_call: TRBJ2-7
cdr3_nt: TGCGCCAGCAGCTTGGGACTAGCGGGATATGTGGGGAGCGAGCAGTACTTC
cdr3_aa: CASSLGLAGYVGSEQYF

d_call: .
v_call: TRBV4-1
clone_size: few
j_call: TRBJ2-1
cdr3_nt: TGCGCCAGCAGCCCGGTGGTTGGCTCCTACAATGAGCAGTTCTTC
cdr3_aa: CASSPVVGSYNEQFF

d_call: .
v_call: TRBV6-5
clone_size: few
j_call: TRBJ1-6
cdr3_nt: TGTGCCAGCAGTTGGAGGGGGGGCGCGTCTAATTCACCCCTCCACTTT
cdr3_aa: CASSWRGGASNSPLHF

d_call: .
v_call: TRBV19
clone_size: .
j_call: TRBJ1-1
cdr3_nt: TGTGCCAGTCGGGGGAACACTGAAGCTTTCTTT
cdr3_aa: CASRGNTEAFF

d_call: TRBD1
v_call: TRBV27
clone_size: .
j_call: TRBJ2-3
cdr3_nt: TGTGCCAGCAGTCCCTTCGGGACAGAGCAGTATTTT
cdr3_aa: CASSPFGTEQYF

d_call: .
v_call: TRBV11-2
clone_size: .
j_call: TRBJ1-4
cdr3_nt: TGTGCCAGCAGCTTAGGGAGGCTGGCGGGCGTGCATGAAAAACTGTTTTTT
cdr3_aa: CASSLGRLAGVHEKLFF

d_call: .
v_call: TRBV6-5
clone_size: .
j_call: TRBJ1-1
cdr3_nt: TGTGCCAGCAGTTACTTCGCAGGGAAGGAGCTTGAAGCTTTCTTT
cdr3_aa: CASSYFAGKELEAFF

d_call: .
v_call: TRBV2
clone_size: .
j_call: TRBJ2-2
cdr3_nt: TGTGCCAGCAGTGAATACAGTTATAACGGGGAGCTGTTTTTT
cdr3_aa: CASSEYSYNGELFF

d_call: .
v_call: TRBV21-1
clone_size: .
j_call: TRBJ1-2
cdr3_nt: TGTGCCAGCAGCAAAGAAGCCCGCCCGAGGAATGGCTACACCTTC
cdr3_aa: CASSKEARPRNGYTF

d_call: TRBD2
v_call: TRBV27
clone_size: .
j_call: TRBJ2-7
cdr3_nt: TGTGCCAGCAGTTTCTCTGGACTAGTAACATACGAGCAGTACTTC
cdr3_aa: CASSFSGLVTYEQYF

d_call: .
v_call: TRBV7-9
clone_size: .
j_call: TRBJ2-5
cdr3_nt: TGTGCCCTAGGACAGGGAGGGGAGACCCAGTACTTC
cdr3_aa: CALGQGGETQYF

d_call: .
v_call: TRBV28
clone_size: .
j_call: TRBJ1-1
cdr3_nt: TGTGCCAGCCGAGCGGGGTGGGGGAACACTGAAGCTTTCTTT
cdr3_aa: CASRAGWGNTEAFF

d_call: TRBD1
v_call: TRBV5-6
clone_size: .
j_call: TRBJ2-5
cdr3_nt: TGTGCCAGCAGCCGACAGGGGTTGGAAGAGACCCAGTACTTC
cdr3_aa: CASSRQGLEETQYF

d_call: .
v_call: TRBV27
clone_size: few
j_call: TRBJ2-1
cdr3_nt: TGTGCCAGCAGCGTAGCCTTTGGTGAGCAGTTCTTC
cdr3_aa: CASSVAFGEQFF

d_call: .
v_call: TRBV3-1/TRBV3-2
clone_size: .
j_call: TRBJ1-5
cdr3_nt: TGTGCCAGCAGCCAGGGGGCAAATCAGCCCCAGCATTTT
cdr3_aa: CASSQGANQPQHF

d_call: .
v_call: TRBV27
clone_size: .
j_call: TRBJ1-1
cdr3_nt: TGTGCCAGCAGTTTCCGGAACAGGAACACTGAAGCTTTCTTT
cdr3_aa: CASSFRNRNTEAFF

d_call: .
v_call: TRBV29-1
clone_size: .
j_call: TRBJ1-3
cdr3_nt: TGCAGCGTTGAAACAATGAGCGAGGACACCATATATTTT
cdr3_aa: CSVETMSEDTIYF

d_call: .
v_call: TRBV25-1
clone_size: .
j_call: TRBJ2-7
cdr3_nt: TGTGCCAGCAGTCCAGGGTCGAGGACTATGAACTTC
cdr3_aa: CASSPGSRTMNF

d_call: .
v_call: TRBV21-1
clone_size: .
j_call: TRBJ1-1
cdr3_nt: TGTGCCAGCAGCCGGGACAACCCCAATCGCGCTGAAGCTTTCTTT
cdr3_aa: CASSRDNPNRAEAFF

d_call: TRBD1
v_call: TRBV5-6
clone_size: .
j_call: TRBJ1-1
cdr3_nt: TGTGCCAGCAGCTCGGGACAGATATACACTGGGACTTTCTTT
cdr3_aa: CASSSGQIYTGTFF

d_call: TRBD2
v_call: TRBV6-4
clone_size: .
j_call: TRBJ2-1
cdr3_nt: TGTGCCACTTTTTCCAGGACTAGCGGGGGGGTTATTTACAATGAGCAGTTCTTC
cdr3_aa: CATFSRTSGGVIYNEQFF

d_call: TRBD2
v_call: TRBV9
clone_size: .
j_call: TRBJ2-7
cdr3_nt: TGTGCCAGCAGCGCCGGGAGGGGATCAAACTACGAGCAGTACTTC
cdr3_aa: CASSAGRGSNYEQYF

d_call: .
v_call: TRBV29-1
clone_size: once
j_call: TRBJ2-1
cdr3_nt: TGCAGCGTTGAGGAGACGGGTGAGCAGTTCTTC
cdr3_aa: CSVEETGEQFF

d_call: TRBD1
v_call: TRBV29-1
clone_size: .
j_call: TRBJ2-7
cdr3_nt: TGCAGCGTTGACGGGACAGGGTACGAGCAGTACTTC
cdr3_aa: CSVDGTGYEQYF

d_call: .
v_call: TRBV2
clone_size: .
j_call: TRBJ1-1
cdr3_nt: TGTGCCAGCAGGGACACGTCGTTCATGAACACTGAAGCTTTCTTT
cdr3_aa: CASRDTSFMNTEAFF

d_call: .
v_call: TRBV5-1
clone_size: few
j_call: TRBJ1-4
cdr3_nt: TGCGCCAGCAGCTTCTACACGGGTGAAAAACTGTTTTTT
cdr3_aa: CASSFYTGEKLFF

d_call: .
v_call: TRBV19
clone_size: .
j_call: TRBJ1-1
cdr3_nt: TGTGCCTCCGGTGGGGCCGGAGCTTTCTTT
cdr3_aa: CASGGAGAFF

d_call: .
v_call: TRBV12-3/TRBV12-4
clone_size: once
j_call: TRBJ2-1
cdr3_nt: TGTGCCAGCAGTCTAATCGCCTCCCGCCGGTTCTTC
cdr3_aa: CASSLIASRRFF

d_call: .
v_call: TRBV4-1
clone_size: once
j_call: TRBJ1-4
cdr3_nt: TGCGCCAGCACCCCCCGGGGAGCCCAACATGAAAAACTGTTTTTT
cdr3_aa: CASTPRGAQHEKLFF

d_call: TRBD1
v_call: TRBV6-5
clone_size: .
j_call: TRBJ1-1
cdr3_nt: TGTGCCAGCAGTTCCACCTCCAGGGGGCATAACACTGAAGCTTTCTTT
cdr3_aa: CASSSTSRGHNTEAFF

d_call: TRBD1
v_call: TRBV27
clone_size: .
j_call: TRBJ1-5
cdr3_nt: TGTGCCAGCAGTCCCGGGACAGTTAGCAATCAGCCCCAGCATTTT
cdr3_aa: CASSPGTVSNQPQHF

d_call: TRBD1
v_call: TRBV24-1
clone_size: .
j_call: TRBJ2-2
cdr3_nt: TGTGCCACCAGTCGAACAGGGGACACCGGGGAGCTGTTTTTT
cdr3_aa: CATSRTGDTGELFF

d_call: .
v_call: TRBV5-1
clone_size: .
j_call: TRBJ2-7
cdr3_nt: TGCGCCAGCAGCTTCTATCCCGGGACACGCTACGAGCAGTACTTC
cdr3_aa: CASSFYPGTRYEQYF

d_call: .
v_call: TRBV5-6
clone_size: .
j_call: TRBJ2-7
cdr3_nt: TGTGCCAGCAGCTTCATCAGGGGTATTAACGAGCAGTACTTC
cdr3_aa: CASSFIRGINEQYF

d_call: .
v_call: TRBV11-2
clone_size: .
j_call: TRBJ2-3
cdr3_nt: TGTGCCAGCAGCCCGGACTCCATAGGGCATACGCAGTATTTT
cdr3_aa: CASSPDSIGHTQYF

d_call: .
v_call: TRBV6-6
clone_size: once
j_call: TRBJ1-5
cdr3_nt: TGTGCCAGCAGTTACCAACTTAATCAGCCCCAGCATTTT
cdr3_aa: CASSYQLNQPQHF

d_call: TRBD1
v_call: TRBV27
clone_size: .
j_call: TRBJ1-2
cdr3_nt: TGTGCCAGCAGTTTATTGGGCGGACAGGGACGTAACTATGGCTACACCTTC
cdr3_aa: CASSLLGGQGRNYGYTF

d_call: .
v_call: TRBV2
clone_size: once
j_call: TRBJ2-5
cdr3_nt: TGTGCCAGCAGTGGCAGACAAGAGACCCAGTACTTC
cdr3_aa: CASSGRQETQYF

d_call: TRBD1
v_call: TRBV5-1
clone_size: .
j_call: TRBJ2-3
cdr3_nt: TGCGCCAGCAGCATCGGGACAGGGGTCGCAGATACGCAGTATTTT
cdr3_aa: CASSIGTGVADTQYF

d_call: .
v_call: TRBV5-6
clone_size: .
j_call: TRBJ1-2
cdr3_nt: TGTGCCAGCAGCTTGGCTAGAGCTGGCTACACCTTC
cdr3_aa: CASSLARAGYTF